Each of the 14 T cell receptor beta chains below was sequenced from the same sample in a study of cytomegalovirus exposure and HLA in healthy donors. PCR was performed using 60 Vbeta and 13 Jbeta primers. Clones were read by immunoSEQ multiplex PCR, and TCRdb kept only the in-frame ones, dropping some. The profile shows roughly 140,000 clones, 80% of them singletons. The sequenced sample consisted of PBMCs. The receptor source for this set is a male donor in good health and CMV-seronegative.

This clone was seen a few times. The V call is TRBV6-6, the J call TRBJ2-6, with D perhaps matching TRBD2 (5 bases). Deletions cut 6 bases from V and 3 bases from J, with 6 bases between. The CDR3 length is 13 residues. Germline CDR1 is MNHNY and CDR2 is SVGAGI (reference sequence). CDR3 residues: CASRAGGANVLTF. In DNA form, the CDR3 reads TGTGCCAGCAGGGCGGGTGGGGCCAACGTCCTGACTTTC.

The rearrangement links TRBV19 to TRBJ1-2, with TRBD1 as a possible D gene (6 bases). Germline CDR1 is LNHDA and CDR2 is SQIVND (reference sequence). The CDR3 spans 13 residues. V was trimmed by 5 bases and J by 8 bases, leaving 15 bases between them. For the CDR3, the DNA is TGTGCCAGTAGTCCCACAGGGACCGCGGGCTACACCTTC. Amino acid sequence: CASSPTGTAGYTF.

This clone was counted between two and nine times. The J gene is TRBJ2-3, the V gene TRBV7-2; 8 bases map to TRBD2. The CDR3 consists of 17 residues. Germline V gene sequence: CDR1 SGHTA, CDR2 FQGNSA. Unmatched junction bases numbered 14, after V lost 5 bases and J lost 4 bases. The CDR3 reads CASSPRVTGGLSDTQYF. Here the CDR3 DNA reads TGTGCCAGCAGCCCAAGGGTGACGGGGGGGCTTTCAGATACGCAGTATTTT.

This clone was seen a handful of times. The rearrangement links TRBV4-2 to TRBJ2-1, with 9 bases aligning to TRBD1. Germline CDR1 and CDR2: LGHNA and YNFKEQ. CDR3 length equals 16 residues. Unmatched junction bases numbered 8, after V lost 3 bases and J lost 5 bases. The CDR3 is CASSHPGTGSHNEQFF. For the CDR3, the DNA is TGTGCCAGCAGCCATCCCGGGACAGGGAGTCACAATGAGCAGTTCTTC.

V gene TRBV14 combines with J gene TRBJ2-1, with D uncertain. Germline CDR1 reads SGHDN; CDR2 reads FVKESK. The CDR3 runs to 14 residues. The V end lost 4 bases, the J end lost 7 bases, and 14 bases lay between the germline ends. The CDR3 DNA sequence: TGTGCCAGCAGCCCCGAGGCACGAAGTAATGAGCAGTTCTTC. This encodes CASSPEARSNEQFF.

The genes are TRBV9 and TRBJ2-1; tentative D call: TRBD2 (6 bases). The CDR3 totals 13 residues. The germline CDR1 and CDR2 sequences are SGDLS and YYNGEE. V dropped 0 bases and J dropped 12 bases, with 13 bases sitting between them. CDR3 in amino acids: CASSVGRQGGQFF. The CDR3 DNA follows: TGTGCCAGCAGCGTAGGGCGCCAGGGAGGGCAGTTCTTC.

A few counts support this clone. V usage is TRBV7-2 and J usage is TRBJ2-7; D perhaps matches TRBD1 (6 bases). This CDR3 has 16 residues. V lost 6 bases to trimming and J lost 3 bases, with 21 bases between them. CDR1 and CDR2 (germline): SGHTA, FQGNSA. The CDR3 DNA sequence: TGTGCCAGCAGATTAACCGGGACACCTTACAACTACGAGCAGTACTTC. It encodes CASRLTGTPYNYEQYF.

The chain couples TRBV5-1 to TRBJ1-1; possibly TRBD1 for D (6 bases). Per the germline V gene, CDR1 is SGHRS and CDR2 is YFSETQ. This CDR3 is built from 13 residues. V was clipped by 0 bases and J by 7 bases, with 10 bases between them. This CDR3 reads CASSLEGGVEAFF. For the CDR3, the DNA is TGCGCCAGCAGCTTGGAGGGGGGGGTTGAAGCTTTCTTT. Looking up the rest from reference TRBV5-1 and TRBJ1-1 gives the full variable domain: KAGVTQTPRYLIKTRGQQVTLSCSPISGHRSVSWYQQTPGQGLQFLFEYFSETQRNKGNFPGRFSGRQFSNSRSEMNVSTLELGDSALYLCASSLEGGVEAFFGQGTRLTVV.

This clone was detected once. The V gene is TRBV9, the J gene TRBJ2-2; 12 positions match TRBD2. The length of the CDR3 is 15 residues. The V gene end was trimmed by 5 bases and the J gene end by 6 bases; junction bases not matched to a gene: 5. Germline assignment: CDR1 SGDLS and CDR2 YYNGEE. CDR3 sequence: CASSLGLAGSGELFF. The CDR3 DNA reads TGTGCCAGCAGTCTGGGACTAGCGGGTTCCGGGGAGCTGTTTTTT.

This rearrangement joins TRBV6-4 to TRBJ1-2; TRBD1 agrees at 10 bases. This CDR3 has 15 amino acids. Germline assignment: CDR1 MRHNA and CDR2 SNTAGT. V was clipped by 6 bases and J by 6 bases; unmatched bases: 10. The CDR3 region is CASSAPGTGDNGYTF. CDR3 bases: TGTGCCAGCAGCGCTCCCGGGACAGGGGATAATGGCTACACCTTC.

The V gene is TRBV9, the J gene TRBJ1-4; D is unclear. CDR3 length: 14 residues. Trimming removed 0 bases at V and 4 bases at J, with 7 bases between. Germline CDR1 and CDR2: SGDLS and YYNGEE. As DNA, the CDR3 is TGTGCCAGCAGCGTAGGGGCAGATAATGAAAAACTGTTTTTT. Translated: CASSVGADNEKLFF.

The chain uses TRBV19 and TRBJ1-4; maybe TRBD1 (6 bases). From germline, CDR1 is LNHDA and CDR2 SQIVND (reference sequence). V lost 3 bases, J lost 8 bases, and 13 bases lay in between. This CDR3 is built from 14 residues. CDR3 sequence reads: CASSIGTGPEKLFF. CDR3 coding DNA: TGTGCCAGTAGTATCGGAACAGGGCCAGAAAAACTGTTTTTT. Using reference TRBV19 and TRBJ1-4 for the parts outside the CDR3, the full variable domain is DGGITQSPKYLFRKEGQNVTLSCEQNLNHDAMYWYRQDPGQGLRLIYYSQIVNDFQKGDIAEGYSVSREKKESFPLTVTSAQKNPTAFYLCASSIGTGPEKLFFGSGTQLSVL.

The chain has TRBV28 and TRBJ1-4; D not certain. The CDR3 runs 16 residues. V lost 4 bases to trimming and J lost 0 bases, with 12 bases between them. CDR1 is MDHEN, CDR2 SYDVKM, per germline. CDR3 protein: CASSSATGATNEKLFF. The CDR3 nucleotides read TGTGCCAGCAGTTCCGCGACGGGTGCAACTAATGAAAAACTGTTTTTT.

This clone was observed a few times. The genes are TRBV19 and TRBJ1-1, with 9 bases that match TRBD1. The CDR3 is 16 amino acids. The germline V gene encodes CDR1 LNHDA and CDR2 SQIVND (reference sequence). The V and J ends lost 2 bases and 5 bases, in that order; junction bases with no gene match: 9. CDR3 in DNA: TGTGCCAGTAGTATATCCTCGGGGACAGGGCCTACTGAAGCTTTCTTT. It specifies CASSISSGTGPTEAFF. The variable domain in full, with the rest retrieved from reference TRBV19 and TRBJ1-1, is DGGITQSPKYLFRKEGQNVTLSCEQNLNHDAMYWYRQDPGQGLRLIYYSQIVNDFQKGDIAEGYSVSREKKESFPLTVTSAQKNPTAFYLCASSISSGTGPTEAFFGQGTRLTVV.